Listed below are T cell receptor beta chains from one sample, sequenced in a study of blood T cell repertoires in COVID-19. Profiling relied on immunoSEQ multiplex PCR, and the TCRdb table lists in-frame clones only, not all of them. The data contain 85,000 to 110,000 clones, 75% to 90% of them singletons. The sequencing input was peripheral blood. All receptors come from a human donor in a cohort sampled during active or convalescent COVID-19. Both conserved end residues are part of each CDR3. A D gene is named only where the DNA matches it firmly. The size of a clone is reported for some rows only, either as once, few or many, or as a class for expanded clones.

clone size: -; D gene: -; V gene: TRBV6-6; CDR3 length: 14; J gene: TRBJ1-3; CDR3 protein: CASTGWEPGNTIYF; CDR3 DNA: TGTGCCAGCACAGGCTGGGAGCCTGGAAACACCATATATTTT
clone size: few; D gene: -; V gene: TRBV6-6; CDR3 length: 15; J gene: TRBJ2-7; CDR3 protein: CASSYPSGASYEQYF; CDR3 DNA: TGTGCCAGCAGTTACCCCAGCGGAGCTTCCTACGAGCAGTACTTC
clone size: -; D gene: -; V gene: TRBV7-2; CDR3 length: 12; J gene: TRBJ2-3; CDR3 protein: CASTTREDTQYF; CDR3 DNA: TGTGCCAGCACCACGCGAGAAGATACGCAGTATTTT
clone size: -; D gene: TRBD1; V gene: TRBV19; CDR3 length: 14; J gene: TRBJ1-2; CDR3 protein: CASSPRQGTGGYTF; CDR3 DNA: TGTGCCAGTAGTCCTCGACAGGGGACGGGAGGCTACACCTTC
clone size: -; D gene: -; V gene: TRBV27; CDR3 length: 15; J gene: TRBJ1-6; CDR3 protein: CASRFSGLWGAPLHF; CDR3 DNA: TGTGCCAGCAGATTCTCGGGACTCTGGGGGGCACCCCTCCACTTT
clone size: -; D gene: TRBD1; V gene: TRBV10-3; CDR3 length: 14; J gene: TRBJ2-3; CDR3 protein: CAISEGQDTDTQYF; CDR3 DNA: TGTGCCATCAGTGAGGGACAGGACACAGATACGCAGTATTTT
clone size: few; D gene: -; V gene: TRBV7-2; CDR3 length: 15; J gene: TRBJ1-1; CDR3 protein: CASSSGYSLNTEAFF; CDR3 DNA: TGTGCCAGCAGCTCCGGTTATAGCCTGAACACTGAAGCTTTCTTT
clone size: many; D gene: TRBD2; V gene: TRBV6-2/TRBV6-3; CDR3 length: 16; J gene: TRBJ2-1; CDR3 protein: CASSYSGGSINNEQFF; CDR3 DNA: TGTGCCAGCAGTTACTCGGGCGGGAGTATCAACAATGAGCAGTTCTTC
clone size: -; D gene: TRBD1; V gene: TRBV6-1; CDR3 length: 14; J gene: TRBJ1-1; CDR3 protein: CASSEWPGGSEAFF; CDR3 DNA: TGTGCCAGCAGTGAATGGCCAGGGGGAAGTGAAGCTTTCTTT
clone size: few; D gene: -; V gene: TRBV18; CDR3 length: 15; J gene: TRBJ2-7; CDR3 protein: CASSPTAVRSYEQYF; CDR3 DNA: TGTGCCAGCTCACCAACGGCAGTGAGGTCCTACGAGCAGTACTTC
clone size: -; D gene: TRBD1; V gene: TRBV10-1; CDR3 length: 14; J gene: TRBJ1-4; CDR3 protein: CASLVQGQDEKLFF; CDR3 DNA: TGCGCCAGCCTAGTTCAGGGACAGGATGAAAAACTGTTTTTT
clone size: -; D gene: TRBD2; V gene: TRBV5-1; CDR3 length: 15; J gene: TRBJ2-2; CDR3 protein: CASTSGTPNTGELFF; CDR3 DNA: TGCGCCAGCACCAGCGGGACCCCGAACACCGGGGAGCTGTTTTTT
clone size: -; D gene: TRBD1; V gene: TRBV30; CDR3 length: 15; J gene: TRBJ2-7; CDR3 protein: CAWSVLDRDSYEQYF; CDR3 DNA: TGTGCCTGGAGTGTACTCGACAGGGACTCCTACGAGCAGTACTTC
clone size: -; D gene: -; V gene: TRBV24-1; CDR3 length: 14; J gene: TRBJ2-3; CDR3 protein: CATAGILGTDTQYF; CDR3 DNA: TGTGCCACGGCCGGGATCCTAGGCACAGATACGCAGTATTTT
clone size: -; D gene: TRBD1; V gene: TRBV4-3; CDR3 length: 15; J gene: TRBJ2-7; CDR3 protein: CASSQDGTASYEQYF; CDR3 DNA: TGCGCCAGCAGCCAAGATGGGACAGCCTCCTACGAGCAGTACTTC
clone size: -; D gene: TRBD2; V gene: TRBV9; CDR3 length: 15; J gene: TRBJ2-2; CDR3 protein: CASSLGGGDTGELFF; CDR3 DNA: TGTGCCAGCTCCTTGGGCGGGGGTGACACCGGGGAGCTGTTTTTT
clone size: -; D gene: -; V gene: TRBV4-2; CDR3 length: 19; J gene: TRBJ2-3; CDR3 protein: CASSQAPRGAGDSTDTQYF; CDR3 DNA: TGTGCCAGCAGCCAAGCTCCTCGGGGGGCGGGGGACAGCACAGATACGCAGTATTTT
clone size: -; D gene: -; V gene: TRBV6-5; CDR3 length: 12; J gene: TRBJ1-1; CDR3 protein: CASRSQNTEAFF; CDR3 DNA: TGTGCCAGCAGGTCCCAGAACACTGAAGCTTTCTTT
clone size: -; D gene: TRBD2; V gene: TRBV5-1; CDR3 length: 14; J gene: TRBJ2-7; CDR3 protein: CASSSGLADYEQYF; CDR3 DNA: TGCGCCAGCAGCTCGGGACTAGCTGACTACGAGCAGTACTTC
clone size: -; D gene: TRBD2; V gene: TRBV7-2; CDR3 length: 15; J gene: TRBJ2-3; CDR3 protein: CASSSRRGGSDTQYF; CDR3 DNA: TGTGCCAGCAGCTCCAGACGGGGGGGGTCAGATACGCAGTATTTT
clone size: -; D gene: -; V gene: TRBV12-5; CDR3 length: 14; J gene: TRBJ2-2; CDR3 protein: CASGRNTGAGELFF; CDR3 DNA: TGTGCTAGTGGTCGAAATACGGGGGCCGGGGAGCTGTTTTTT
clone size: -; D gene: TRBD1; V gene: TRBV7-6; CDR3 length: 18; J gene: TRBJ1-4; CDR3 protein: CASSLGGTGGETNEKLFF; CDR3 DNA: TGTGCCAGCAGCTTAGGCGGGACAGGGGGAGAAACTAATGAAAAACTGTTTTTT
clone size: -; D gene: TRBD2; V gene: TRBV24-1; CDR3 length: 13; J gene: TRBJ2-1; CDR3 protein: CATSGPLAGEQFF; CDR3 DNA: TGTGCCACCAGTGGCCCCCTAGCGGGTGAGCAGTTCTTC
clone size: -; D gene: -; V gene: TRBV29-1; CDR3 length: 15; J gene: TRBJ1-2; CDR3 protein: CSVVGGPAQLYGYTF; CDR3 DNA: TGCAGCGTTGTGGGTGGGCCAGCCCAGCTCTATGGCTACACCTTC
clone size: once; D gene: -; V gene: TRBV6-5; CDR3 length: 16; J gene: TRBJ2-1; CDR3 protein: CASSYLSRGPYNEQFF; CDR3 DNA: TGTGCCAGCAGTTATCTTTCGCGGGGGCCTTACAATGAGCAGTTCTTC
clone size: -; D gene: TRBD1; V gene: TRBV11-3; CDR3 length: 16; J gene: TRBJ2-5; CDR3 protein: CASSLYGQGNVETQYF; CDR3 DNA: TGTGCCAGCAGCTTATATGGACAGGGGAATGTAGAGACCCAGTACTTC
clone size: -; D gene: TRBD2; V gene: TRBV7-2; CDR3 length: 15; J gene: TRBJ2-3; CDR3 protein: CASRGSGGSTDTQYF; CDR3 DNA: TGTGCCAGCCGGGGTAGCGGGGGTAGCACAGATACGCAGTATTTT
clone size: -; D gene: TRBD2; V gene: TRBV5-4; CDR3 length: 14; J gene: TRBJ2-5; CDR3 protein: CASSPGLAEETQYF; CDR3 DNA: TGTGCCAGCAGCCCAGGACTAGCGGAAGAGACCCAGTACTTC
clone size: -; D gene: TRBD2; V gene: TRBV3-1/TRBV3-2; CDR3 length: 14; J gene: TRBJ2-2; CDR3 protein: CASSISGVTGELFF; CDR3 DNA: TGTGCCAGCAGCATTAGCGGGGTGACCGGGGAGCTGTTTTTT
clone size: -; D gene: TRBD1; V gene: TRBV6-6; CDR3 length: 16; J gene: TRBJ1-1; CDR3 protein: CASSSNQGGLNTEAFF; CDR3 DNA: TGTGCCAGCAGCTCAAACCAAGGGGGCCTGAACACTGAAGCTTTCTTT
clone size: -; D gene: TRBD1; V gene: TRBV9; CDR3 length: 16; J gene: TRBJ1-4; CDR3 protein: CASSTGTGGGWEKLFF; CDR3 DNA: TGTGCCAGCAGCACCGGTACAGGGGGCGGCTGGGAAAAACTGTTTTTT
clone size: -; D gene: TRBD2; V gene: TRBV29-1; CDR3 length: 14; J gene: TRBJ2-3; CDR3 protein: CSAAGGVGADTQYF; CDR3 DNA: TGCAGCGCCGCCGGGGGGGTCGGAGCAGATACGCAGTATTTT
clone size: -; D gene: -; V gene: TRBV24-1; CDR3 length: 17; J gene: TRBJ2-1; CDR3 protein: CATSNRGAGTPYNEQFF; CDR3 DNA: TGTGCCACCAGTAACCGGGGGGCGGGGACCCCCTACAATGAGCAGTTCTTC
clone size: -; D gene: TRBD1; V gene: TRBV2; CDR3 length: 16; J gene: TRBJ1-1; CDR3 protein: CASERDFFSRGTEAFF; CDR3 DNA: TGTGCCAGCGAACGGGACTTTTTTTCCAGGGGGACTGAAGCTTTCTTT
clone size: -; D gene: -; V gene: TRBV5-1; CDR3 length: 14; J gene: TRBJ1-4; CDR3 protein: CASSLGDGVEKLFF; CDR3 DNA: TGCGCCAGCAGCTTGGGCGACGGGGTTGAAAAACTGTTTTTT
clone size: -; D gene: TRBD1; V gene: TRBV28; CDR3 length: 16; J gene: TRBJ1-1; CDR3 protein: CASSSAGGPVYTEAFF; CDR3 DNA: TGTGCCAGCAGTTCCGCAGGGGGCCCGGTATACACTGAAGCTTTCTTT
clone size: few; D gene: TRBD1; V gene: TRBV28; CDR3 length: 15; J gene: TRBJ1-2; CDR3 protein: CASSARRQGTRGYTF; CDR3 DNA: TGTGCCAGCAGTGCCCGGAGACAGGGAACGCGGGGCTACACCTTC
clone size: -; D gene: -; V gene: TRBV29-1; CDR3 length: 13; J gene: TRBJ1-1; CDR3 protein: CSVDNGVGTEAFF; CDR3 DNA: TGCAGCGTTGATAACGGGGTGGGGACTGAAGCTTTCTTT
clone size: -; D gene: TRBD1; V gene: TRBV19; CDR3 length: 16; J gene: TRBJ2-3; CDR3 protein: CASSMGQAGTTDTQYF; CDR3 DNA: TGTGCCAGTAGTATGGGACAGGCGGGTACCACAGATACGCAGTATTTT
clone size: -; D gene: -; V gene: TRBV15; CDR3 length: 16; J gene: TRBJ2-1; CDR3 protein: CATSRVRQGYYNEQFF; CDR3 DNA: TGTGCCACCAGCAGAGTGCGGCAGGGTTACTACAATGAGCAGTTCTTC
clone size: few; D gene: TRBD1; V gene: TRBV3-1/TRBV3-2; CDR3 length: 16; J gene: TRBJ1-1; CDR3 protein: CASSHSGTGVNTEAFF; CDR3 DNA: TGTGCCAGCAGCCACTCCGGGACAGGGGTAAACACTGAAGCTTTCTTT
clone size: -; D gene: -; V gene: TRBV19; CDR3 length: 15; J gene: TRBJ1-2; CDR3 protein: CASSIEVSGDYGYTF; CDR3 DNA: TGTGCCAGTAGTATTGAGGTTTCAGGGGACTATGGCTACACCTTC
clone size: -; D gene: -; V gene: TRBV6-6; CDR3 length: 15; J gene: TRBJ1-5; CDR3 protein: CASSPGQASNQPQHF; CDR3 DNA: TGTGCCAGCAGTCCAGGGCAGGCTAGCAATCAGCCCCAGCATTTT
clone size: -; D gene: -; V gene: TRBV7-2; CDR3 length: 15; J gene: TRBJ2-2; CDR3 protein: CASRPPEAGAGELFF; CDR3 DNA: TGTGCCAGCAGACCACCGGAGGCAGGGGCCGGGGAGCTGTTTTTT
clone size: -; D gene: TRBD2; V gene: TRBV29-1; CDR3 length: 10; J gene: TRBJ2-1; CDR3 protein: CSITSGEEFF; CDR3 DNA: TGCAGCATAACTAGCGGGGAGGAGTTCTTC
clone size: -; D gene: TRBD1; V gene: TRBV9; CDR3 length: 17; J gene: TRBJ2-5; CDR3 protein: CASSPTRDRDYQETQYF; CDR3 DNA: TGTGCCAGCAGCCCCACCCGGGACAGGGATTACCAAGAGACCCAGTACTTC
clone size: -; D gene: TRBD1; V gene: TRBV6-2/TRBV6-3; CDR3 length: 14; J gene: TRBJ1-5; CDR3 protein: CASSSTGFGQPQHF; CDR3 DNA: TGTGCCAGCAGTTCGACAGGGTTCGGTCAGCCCCAGCATTTT
clone size: -; D gene: -; V gene: TRBV16; CDR3 length: 15; J gene: TRBJ1-1; CDR3 protein: CASSLLRGSNTEAFF; CDR3 DNA: TGTGCCAGCAGCCTTCTTAGGGGGTCGAACACTGAAGCTTTCTTT
clone size: -; D gene: TRBD2; V gene: TRBV19; CDR3 length: 16; J gene: TRBJ2-1; CDR3 protein: CASSMYPSGANNEQFF; CDR3 DNA: TGTGCCAGTAGTATGTACCCTAGCGGGGCCAACAATGAGCAGTTCTTC
clone size: -; D gene: TRBD1; V gene: TRBV3-1/TRBV3-2; CDR3 length: 16; J gene: TRBJ2-1; CDR3 protein: CASSQARTGMTNEQFF; CDR3 DNA: TGTGCCAGCAGCCAAGCCCGGACAGGGATGACAAATGAGCAGTTCTTC
clone size: few; D gene: -; V gene: TRBV4-3; CDR3 length: 17; J gene: TRBJ1-6; CDR3 protein: CASSHIGTGSYNSPLHF; CDR3 DNA: TGCGCCAGCAGCCATATAGGAACCGGGTCCTATAATTCACCCCTCCACTTT
clone size: -; D gene: TRBD1; V gene: TRBV27; CDR3 length: 18; J gene: TRBJ1-4; CDR3 protein: CASSLYASGQGRGEKLFF; CDR3 DNA: TGTGCCAGCAGTTTATATGCGTCCGGACAGGGTAGGGGAGAAAAACTGTTTTTT
clone size: -; D gene: TRBD1; V gene: TRBV19; CDR3 length: 15; J gene: TRBJ1-3; CDR3 protein: CASHTQQGVGNTIYF; CDR3 DNA: TGTGCCAGTCACACCCAACAGGGGGTTGGAAACACCATATATTTT
clone size: -; D gene: TRBD2; V gene: TRBV4-2; CDR3 length: 18; J gene: TRBJ2-5; CDR3 protein: CASSRRGTSGLLQETQYF; CDR3 DNA: TGTGCCAGCAGCCGACGGGGGACTAGCGGCCTCCTTCAAGAGACCCAGTACTTC
clone size: -; D gene: TRBD1; V gene: TRBV2; CDR3 length: 13; J gene: TRBJ1-1; CDR3 protein: CASNWDRATEAFF; CDR3 DNA: TGTGCCAGCAATTGGGACAGGGCTACTGAAGCTTTCTTT